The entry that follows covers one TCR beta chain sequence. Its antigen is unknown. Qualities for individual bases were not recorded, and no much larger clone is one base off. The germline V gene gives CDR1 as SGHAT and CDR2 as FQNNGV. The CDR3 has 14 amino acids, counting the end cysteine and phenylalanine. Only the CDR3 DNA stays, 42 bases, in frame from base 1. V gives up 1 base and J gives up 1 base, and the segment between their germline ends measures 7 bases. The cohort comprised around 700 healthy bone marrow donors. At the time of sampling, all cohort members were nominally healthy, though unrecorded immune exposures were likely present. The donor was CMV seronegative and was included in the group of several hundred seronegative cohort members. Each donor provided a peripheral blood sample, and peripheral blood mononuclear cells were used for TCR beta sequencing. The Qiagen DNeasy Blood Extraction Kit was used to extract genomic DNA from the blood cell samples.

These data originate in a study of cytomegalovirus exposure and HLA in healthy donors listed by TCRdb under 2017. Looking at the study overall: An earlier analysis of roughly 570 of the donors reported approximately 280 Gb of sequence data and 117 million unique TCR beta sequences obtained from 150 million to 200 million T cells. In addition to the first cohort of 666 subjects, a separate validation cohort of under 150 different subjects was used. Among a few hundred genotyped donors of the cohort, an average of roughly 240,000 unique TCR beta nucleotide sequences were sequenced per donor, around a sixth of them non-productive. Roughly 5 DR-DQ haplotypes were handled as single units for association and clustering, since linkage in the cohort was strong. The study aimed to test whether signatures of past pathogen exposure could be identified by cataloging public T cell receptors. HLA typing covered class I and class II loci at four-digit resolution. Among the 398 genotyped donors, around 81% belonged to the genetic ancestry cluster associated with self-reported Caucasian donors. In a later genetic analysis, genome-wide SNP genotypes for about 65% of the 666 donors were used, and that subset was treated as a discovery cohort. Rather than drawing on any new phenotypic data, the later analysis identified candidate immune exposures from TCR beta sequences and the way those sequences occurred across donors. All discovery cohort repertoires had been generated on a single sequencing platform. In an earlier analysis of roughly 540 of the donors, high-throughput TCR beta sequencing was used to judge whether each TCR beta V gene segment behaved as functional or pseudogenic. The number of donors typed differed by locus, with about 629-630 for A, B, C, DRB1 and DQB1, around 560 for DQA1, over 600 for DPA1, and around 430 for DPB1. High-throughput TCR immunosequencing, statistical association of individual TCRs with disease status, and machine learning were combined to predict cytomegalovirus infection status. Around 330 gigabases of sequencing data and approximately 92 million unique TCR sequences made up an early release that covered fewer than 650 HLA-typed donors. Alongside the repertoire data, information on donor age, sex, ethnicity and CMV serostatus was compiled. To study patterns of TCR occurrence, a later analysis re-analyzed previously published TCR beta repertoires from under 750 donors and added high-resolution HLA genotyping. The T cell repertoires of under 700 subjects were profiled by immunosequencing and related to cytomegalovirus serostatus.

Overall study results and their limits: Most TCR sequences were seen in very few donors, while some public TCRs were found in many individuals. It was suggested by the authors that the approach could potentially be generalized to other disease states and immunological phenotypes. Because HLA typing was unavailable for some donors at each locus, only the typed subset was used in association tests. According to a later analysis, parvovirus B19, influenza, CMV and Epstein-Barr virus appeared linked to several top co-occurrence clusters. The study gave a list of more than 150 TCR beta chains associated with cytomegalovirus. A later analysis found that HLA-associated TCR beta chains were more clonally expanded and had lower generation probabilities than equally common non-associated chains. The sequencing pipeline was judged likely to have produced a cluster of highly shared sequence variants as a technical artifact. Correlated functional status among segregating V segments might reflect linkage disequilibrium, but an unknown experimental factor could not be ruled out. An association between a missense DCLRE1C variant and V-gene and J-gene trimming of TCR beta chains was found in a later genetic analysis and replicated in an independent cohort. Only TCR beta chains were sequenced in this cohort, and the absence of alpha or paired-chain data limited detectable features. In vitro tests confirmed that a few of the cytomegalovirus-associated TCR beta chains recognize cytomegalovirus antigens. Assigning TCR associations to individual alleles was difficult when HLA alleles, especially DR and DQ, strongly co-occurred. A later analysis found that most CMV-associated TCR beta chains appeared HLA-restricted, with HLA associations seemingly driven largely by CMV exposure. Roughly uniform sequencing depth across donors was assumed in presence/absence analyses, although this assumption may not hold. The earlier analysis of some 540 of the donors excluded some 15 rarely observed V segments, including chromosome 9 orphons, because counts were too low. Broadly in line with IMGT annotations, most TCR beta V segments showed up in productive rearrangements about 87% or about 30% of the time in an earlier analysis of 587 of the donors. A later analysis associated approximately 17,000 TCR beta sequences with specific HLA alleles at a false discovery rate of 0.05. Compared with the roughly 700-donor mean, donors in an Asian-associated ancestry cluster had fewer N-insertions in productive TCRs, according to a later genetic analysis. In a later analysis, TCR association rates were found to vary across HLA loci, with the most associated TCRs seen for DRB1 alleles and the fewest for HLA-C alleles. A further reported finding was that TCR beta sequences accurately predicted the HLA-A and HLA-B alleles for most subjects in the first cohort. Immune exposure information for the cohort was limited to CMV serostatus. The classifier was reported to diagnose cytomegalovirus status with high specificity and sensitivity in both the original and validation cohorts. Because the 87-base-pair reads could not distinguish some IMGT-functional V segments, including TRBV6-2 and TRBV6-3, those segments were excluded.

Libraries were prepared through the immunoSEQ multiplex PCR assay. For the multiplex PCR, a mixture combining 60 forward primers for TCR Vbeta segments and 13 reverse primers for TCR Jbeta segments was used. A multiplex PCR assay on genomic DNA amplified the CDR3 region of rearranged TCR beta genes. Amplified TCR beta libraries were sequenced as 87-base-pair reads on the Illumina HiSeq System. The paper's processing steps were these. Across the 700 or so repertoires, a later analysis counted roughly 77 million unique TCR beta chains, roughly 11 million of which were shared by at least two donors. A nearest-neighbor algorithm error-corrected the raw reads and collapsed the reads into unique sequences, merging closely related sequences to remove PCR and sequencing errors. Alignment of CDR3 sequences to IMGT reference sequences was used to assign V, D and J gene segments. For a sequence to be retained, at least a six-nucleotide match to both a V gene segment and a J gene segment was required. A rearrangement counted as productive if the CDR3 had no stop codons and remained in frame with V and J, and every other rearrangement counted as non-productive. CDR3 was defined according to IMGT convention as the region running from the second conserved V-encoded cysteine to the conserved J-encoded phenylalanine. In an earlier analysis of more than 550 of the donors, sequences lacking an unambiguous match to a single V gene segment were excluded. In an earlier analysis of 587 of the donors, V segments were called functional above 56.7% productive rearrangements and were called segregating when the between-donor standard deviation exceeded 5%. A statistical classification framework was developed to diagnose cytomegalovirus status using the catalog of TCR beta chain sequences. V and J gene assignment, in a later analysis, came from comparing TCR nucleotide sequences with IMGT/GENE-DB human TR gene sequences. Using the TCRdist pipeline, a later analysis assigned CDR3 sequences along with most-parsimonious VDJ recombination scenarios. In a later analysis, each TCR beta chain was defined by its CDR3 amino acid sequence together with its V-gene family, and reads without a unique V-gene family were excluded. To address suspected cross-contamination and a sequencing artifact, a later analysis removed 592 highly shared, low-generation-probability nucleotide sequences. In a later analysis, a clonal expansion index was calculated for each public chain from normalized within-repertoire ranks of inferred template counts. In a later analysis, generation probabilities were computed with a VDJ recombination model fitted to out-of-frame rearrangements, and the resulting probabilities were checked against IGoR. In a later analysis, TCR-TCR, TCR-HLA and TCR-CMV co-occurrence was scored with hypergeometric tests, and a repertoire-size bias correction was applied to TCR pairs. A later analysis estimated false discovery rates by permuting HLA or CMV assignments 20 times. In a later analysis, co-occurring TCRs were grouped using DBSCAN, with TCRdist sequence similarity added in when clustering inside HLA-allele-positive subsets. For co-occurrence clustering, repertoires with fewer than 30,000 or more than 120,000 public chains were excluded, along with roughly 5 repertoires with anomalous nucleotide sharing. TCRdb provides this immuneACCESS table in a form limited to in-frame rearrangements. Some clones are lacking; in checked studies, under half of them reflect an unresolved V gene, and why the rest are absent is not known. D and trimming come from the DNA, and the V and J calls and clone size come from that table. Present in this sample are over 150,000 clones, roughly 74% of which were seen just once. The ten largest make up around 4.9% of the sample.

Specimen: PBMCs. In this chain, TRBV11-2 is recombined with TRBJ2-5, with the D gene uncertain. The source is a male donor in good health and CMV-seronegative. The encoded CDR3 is CASSLVSRQETQYF. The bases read TGTGCCAGCAGCTTAGTTTCCCGCCAAGAGACCCAGTACTTC. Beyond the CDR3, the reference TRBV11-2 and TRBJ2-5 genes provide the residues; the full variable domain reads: EAGVAQSPRYKIIEKRQSVAFWCNPISGHATLYWYQQILGQGPKLLIQFQNNGVVDDSQLPKDRFSAERLKGVDSTLKIQPAKLEDSAVYLCASSLVSRQETQYFGPGTRLLVL.